Following are 4 T cell receptor beta chains from one sample sequenced in a study of shared clonotypes between healthy human individuals. TCRdb keeps only in-frame clones here, not all; method: immunoSEQ multiplex PCR. The sample consists of around 500,000 clones, 60% to 85% of them appearing once. The sample consisted of PBMCs. Receptor source: a woman aged 35 to 49 in good health. Some clones in this sample may be carry-over from other donors' samples.

This clone was seen only once. The chain uses TRBV2 and TRBJ2-5; D unresolved. Trimming pared 1 base from V and 2 bases from J, leaving 8 bases between. The germline V gene encodes CDR1 SNHLY and CDR2 FYNNEI. The CDR3 runs to 14 residues. The CDR3 nucleotides read TGTGCCAGCAGTGAAGGGTTTCAGCAAGAGACCCAGTACTTC. Its protein product is CASSEGFQQETQYF.

V usage is TRBV7-9 and J usage is TRBJ2-7, with D possibly being TRBD2 (5 bases). CDR3 length: 15 amino acids. Germline V gene data show CDR1 as SEHNR and CDR2 as FQNEAQ (reference sequence). Trimming took off 1 base at V and 3 bases at J, with 13 bases between the two ends. The CDR3 region has the DNA TGTGCCAGCAGCTTAGAGAGGGCCAATAACTACGAGCAGTACTTC. Amino acids: CASSLERANNYEQYF.

The rearrangement links TRBV23-1 to TRBJ2-7; D is ambiguous. TRBV23-1 is filed as an ORF, its function uncertain. Deletions cut 2 bases from V and 4 bases from J, with 24 bases between. The CDR3 is made up of 18 amino acids. This CDR3 reads CASSQEGWQRLMAYEQYF. DNA of the CDR3: TGCGCCAGCAGTCAAGAAGGGTGGCAGCGTCTGATGGCGTACGAGCAGTACTTC.

The V call is TRBV28, the J call TRBJ2-5; TRBD1 agrees at 9 bases. J gave up 2 bases and V 3 bases, and 4 bases lay outside the gene matches. The CDR3 runs to 15 residues. Germline V lookup: CDR1 MDHEN, CDR2 SYDVKM. CDR3 amino acids: CASSFGGTGQETQYF. In nucleotides, the CDR3 is TGTGCCAGCAGTTTTGGCGGGACAGGGCAAGAGACCCAGTACTTC.